This TCR beta chain was documented in a study of T cell repertoires in cytomegalovirus infection. Per germline, CDR1 DFQATT and CDR2 SNEGSKA (reference sequence). V was pared by 3 bases and J by 1 base, with 15 bases between. The CDR3 runs 15 residues. Using its own MiXCR run on the reads, TCRdb lists one record per CDR3 protein. The table has some 300,000 distinct CDR3 sequences, 8% to 10% seen once. This clonotype has at least ten counts. This chain connects TRBV20-1 to TRBJ1-1; no definite D call. The receptor comes from a human donor in good health (CMV status not recorded). Some clones in this sample may be carry-over from other donors' samples. The sequenced material came from PBMCs. CDR3 residues: CSASAEGAGNTEAFF. In DNA form, the CDR3 reads TGCAGTGCTAGTGCGGAGGGCGCGGGGAACACTGAAGCTTTCTTT.